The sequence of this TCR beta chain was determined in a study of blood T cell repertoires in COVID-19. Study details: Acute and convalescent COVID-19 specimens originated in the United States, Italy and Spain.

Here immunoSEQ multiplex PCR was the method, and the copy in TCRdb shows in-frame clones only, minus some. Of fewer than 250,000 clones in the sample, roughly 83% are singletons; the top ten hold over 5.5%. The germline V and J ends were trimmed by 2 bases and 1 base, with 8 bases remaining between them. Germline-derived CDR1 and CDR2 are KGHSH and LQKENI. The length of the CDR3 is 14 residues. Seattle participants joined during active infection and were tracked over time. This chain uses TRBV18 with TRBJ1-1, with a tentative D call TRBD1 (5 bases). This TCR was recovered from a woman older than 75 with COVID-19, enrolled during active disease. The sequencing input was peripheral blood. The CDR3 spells CASSPGASNTEAFF. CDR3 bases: TGTGCCAGCTCACCAGGGGCCTCGAACACTGAAGCTTTCTTT.